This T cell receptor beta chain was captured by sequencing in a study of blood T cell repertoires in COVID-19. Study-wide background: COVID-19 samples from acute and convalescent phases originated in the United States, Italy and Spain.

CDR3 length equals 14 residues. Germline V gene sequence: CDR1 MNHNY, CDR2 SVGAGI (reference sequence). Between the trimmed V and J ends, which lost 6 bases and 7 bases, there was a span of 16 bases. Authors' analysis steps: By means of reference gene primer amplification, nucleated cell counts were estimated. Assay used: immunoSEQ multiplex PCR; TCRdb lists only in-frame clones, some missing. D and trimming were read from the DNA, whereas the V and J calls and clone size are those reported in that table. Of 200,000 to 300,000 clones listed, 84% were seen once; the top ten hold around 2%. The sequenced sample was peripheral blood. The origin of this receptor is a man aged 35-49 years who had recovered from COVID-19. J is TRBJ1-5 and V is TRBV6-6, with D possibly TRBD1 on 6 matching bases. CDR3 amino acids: CASSPAGDRQPQHF. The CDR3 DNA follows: TGTGCCAGCAGCCCTGCAGGGGATCGGCAGCCCCAGCATTTT.